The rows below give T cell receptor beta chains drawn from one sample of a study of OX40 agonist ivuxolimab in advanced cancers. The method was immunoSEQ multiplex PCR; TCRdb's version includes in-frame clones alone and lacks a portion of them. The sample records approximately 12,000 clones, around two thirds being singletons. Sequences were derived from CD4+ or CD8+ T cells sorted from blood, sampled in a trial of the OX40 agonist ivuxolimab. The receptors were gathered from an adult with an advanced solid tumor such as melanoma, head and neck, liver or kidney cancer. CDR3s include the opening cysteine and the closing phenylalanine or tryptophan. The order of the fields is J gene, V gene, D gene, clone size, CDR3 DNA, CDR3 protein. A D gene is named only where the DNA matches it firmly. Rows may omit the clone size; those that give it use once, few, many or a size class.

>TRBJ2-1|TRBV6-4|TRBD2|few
TGTGCCAGCAGTGAGGACGGAACTAGCGGTTACAATGAGCAGTTCTTC
CASSEDGTSGYNEQFF
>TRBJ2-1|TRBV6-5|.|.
TGTGCCAGCAGCCCTAGCGTAGGCTCCTACAATGAGCAGTTCTTC
CASSPSVGSYNEQFF
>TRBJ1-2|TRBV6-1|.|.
TGTGCCAGCAGTCCCCAAGGAGGGAGCTATGGCTACACCTTC
CASSPQGGSYGYTF
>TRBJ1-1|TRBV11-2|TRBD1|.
TGTGCCAGCAGCGAATGGACAGGGCTGAACACTGAAGCTTTCTTT
CASSEWTGLNTEAFF
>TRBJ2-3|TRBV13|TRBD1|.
TGTGCCAGCAGCTTATCCGACAGGGTCACAGATACGCAGTATTTT
CASSLSDRVTDTQYF
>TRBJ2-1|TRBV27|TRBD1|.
TGTGCCAGCAGTAGGACAGGGGCTGATGAGCAGTTCTTC
CASSRTGADEQFF
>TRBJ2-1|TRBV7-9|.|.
TGTGCCAGCAGCTACTTAGACAATGAGCAGTTCTTC
CASSYLDNEQFF
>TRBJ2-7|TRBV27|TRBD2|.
TGTGCCAGCAGTACGACTAGCGGGAAAACCGAGCAGTACTTC
CASSTTSGKTEQYF
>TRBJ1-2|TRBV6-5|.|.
TGTGCCAGCAGCGTCTCTCAGGCAGCCTATGGCTACACCTTC
CASSVSQAAYGYTF
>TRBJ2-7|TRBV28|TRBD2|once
TGTGCCAGCAGTTTTATACAGTTCGAGGGAGGGAACGAGCAGTACTTC
CASSFIQFEGGNEQYF
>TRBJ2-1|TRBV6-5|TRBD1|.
TGTGCCAGCAGTTACGGGACAGGTATTGACAATGAGCAGTTCTTC
CASSYGTGIDNEQFF
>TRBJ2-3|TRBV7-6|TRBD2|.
TGTGCCAGCAGCTGGACTAGCGGGAGCACAGATACGCAGTATTTT
CASSWTSGSTDTQYF
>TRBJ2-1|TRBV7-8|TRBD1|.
TGTGCCAGCAGCTTACAGGGGGCTGGGGAGCAGTTCTTC
CASSLQGAGEQFF
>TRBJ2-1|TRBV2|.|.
TGTGCCAGCAGCCGGAGATCCCCCCAATCAAGCAATGAGCAGTTCTTC
CASSRRSPQSSNEQFF
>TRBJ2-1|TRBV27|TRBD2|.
TGTGCCAGCAGGCCCAGACTAGCAATGGAGCAGTTCTTC
CASRPRLAMEQFF
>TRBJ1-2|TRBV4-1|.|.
TGCGCCAGCAGCCAAACCTTAGTTTCCCTCCCTTTCTATGGCTACACCTTC
CASSQTLVSLPFYGYTF
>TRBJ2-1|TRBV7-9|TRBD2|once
TGTGCCAGCAGCCCTGGACTAGCGGGAAGCTCCTACAATGAGCAGTTCTTC
CASSPGLAGSSYNEQFF
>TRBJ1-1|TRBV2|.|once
TGTGCCAGCTGTCCGAACAGGGATCTCACTGAAGCTTTCTTT
CASCPNRDLTEAFF
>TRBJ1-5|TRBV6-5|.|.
TGTGCCAGCAGTGAAGCAGAAATTCAGCCCCAGCATTTT
CASSEAEIQPQHF
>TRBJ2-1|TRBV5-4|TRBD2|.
TGTGCCAGCAGCCACGGGACTAGCGGGAGACCCTTCAATGAGCAGTTCTTC
CASSHGTSGRPFNEQFF
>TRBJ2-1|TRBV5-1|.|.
TGCGCCAGCAGCTTGGTAGGCGGTTTAGTGTTTGGGGCCTACAATGAGCAGTTCTTC
CASSLVGGLVFGAYNEQFF
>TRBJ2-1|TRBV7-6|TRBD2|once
TGTGCCAGCAGCTGGACGACTAGCGGAAAGAGGGATGAGCAGTTCTTC
CASSWTTSGKRDEQFF
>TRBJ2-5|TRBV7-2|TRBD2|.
TGTGCCAGCAGCCCCCAGGCTAGCGGGAAGGGGACCCAGTACTTC
CASSPQASGKGTQYF
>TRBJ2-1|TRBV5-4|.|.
TGTGCCAGCAGCTTGAGGACTAAATACAATGAGCAGTTCTTC
CASSLRTKYNEQFF
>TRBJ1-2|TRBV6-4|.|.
TGTGCCAGCAGTGACTCTTCTAACTATGGCTACACCTTC
CASSDSSNYGYTF
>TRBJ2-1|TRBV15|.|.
TGTGCCACCAGCAGGGACTACGAGCAGTTCTTC
CATSRDYEQFF
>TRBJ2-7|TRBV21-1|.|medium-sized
TGTGCCAGCAGCCCCCTGGGGCCCTATTACTTCTACGAGCAGTACTTC
CASSPLGPYYFYEQYF
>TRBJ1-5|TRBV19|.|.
TGTGCCAGTAGTACCCAGGGGTACAATCAGCCCCAGCATTTT
CASSTQGYNQPQHF
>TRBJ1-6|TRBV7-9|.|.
TGTGCCAGCAGCTCGACCCTAAAGGACAGAAATTCACCCCTCCACTTT
CASSSTLKDRNSPLHF
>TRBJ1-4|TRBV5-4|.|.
TGTGCCAGCAGCCTTAGGGCCTCGACGGAGGAGGAAAAACTGTTTTTT
CASSLRASTEEEKLFF
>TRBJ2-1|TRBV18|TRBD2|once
TGTGCCAGCTCACCAAGCGGGAGCCCTTACAATGAGCAGTTCTTC
CASSPSGSPYNEQFF
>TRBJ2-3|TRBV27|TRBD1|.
TGTGCCAGCAGTTTACGGGGACAGGGGGCGACGGATACGCAGTATTTT
CASSLRGQGATDTQYF
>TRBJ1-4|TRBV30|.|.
TGTGCCTGGAATAGGGGCCTTAATGAAAAACTGTTTTTT
CAWNRGLNEKLFF
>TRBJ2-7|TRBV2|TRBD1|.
TGTGCCAGCAGCTGGGGACAGGGTGTCTACGAGCAGTACTTC
CASSWGQGVYEQYF
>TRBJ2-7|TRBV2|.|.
TGTGCCAGCACAGCAATAGAGGTGGCCAGCTACGAGCAGTACTTC
CASTAIEVASYEQYF
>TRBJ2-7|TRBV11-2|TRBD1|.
TGTGCCAGCAGCTCCATCGACAGGGTGGCCCCCTACGAGCAGTACTTC
CASSSIDRVAPYEQYF
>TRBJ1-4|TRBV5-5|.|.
TGTGCCAGCAGCTTGGCTAGATGGTCAACTAATGAAAAACTGTTTTTT
CASSLARWSTNEKLFF
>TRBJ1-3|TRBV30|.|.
TGTGCCTGGAGTGTACGGAGCTCTGGAAACACCATATATTTT
CAWSVRSSGNTIYF
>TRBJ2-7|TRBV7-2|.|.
TGTGCCAGCAGCTTAGCGCTTCGGGGCTACGAGCAGTACTTC
CASSLALRGYEQYF
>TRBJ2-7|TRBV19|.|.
TGTGCCAGTAGTACCGGACCCCTTACTAGCCCCTACGAGCAGTACTTC
CASSTGPLTSPYEQYF